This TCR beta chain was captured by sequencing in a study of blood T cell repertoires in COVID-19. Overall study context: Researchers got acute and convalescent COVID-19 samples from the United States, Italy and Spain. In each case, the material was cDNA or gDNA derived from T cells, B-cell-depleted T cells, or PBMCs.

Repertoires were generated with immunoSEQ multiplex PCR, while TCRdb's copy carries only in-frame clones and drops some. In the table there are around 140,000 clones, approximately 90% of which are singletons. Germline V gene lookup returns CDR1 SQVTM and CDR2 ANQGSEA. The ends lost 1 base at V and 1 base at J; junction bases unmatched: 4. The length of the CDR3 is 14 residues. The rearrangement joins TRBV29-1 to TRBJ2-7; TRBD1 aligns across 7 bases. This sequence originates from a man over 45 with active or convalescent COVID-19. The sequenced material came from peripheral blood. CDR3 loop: CSVEVTGQSYEQYF. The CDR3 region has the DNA TGCAGCGTTGAAGTGACAGGGCAATCCTACGAGCAGTACTTC.